This TCR beta chain was found in a study of shared clonotypes between healthy human individuals. Details on this clone: Its antigen is not identified.

Study-wide findings and caveats: Generally, naive subsets (rather than memory subsets) showed larger estimated richness.

V lost 5 bases to trimming and J lost 4 bases; unmatched junction nucleotides: 18. Germline lookup yields CDR1 SEHNR and CDR2 FQNEAQ (reference sequence). The CDR3 has 18 residues. Measured with immunoSEQ multiplex PCR; TCRdb has only the in-frame clones, and not every one. The sample contains under 600,000 clones, approximately 95% of which appear only once. J is TRBJ2-7 and V is TRBV7-9; 9 nucleotides match TRBD1. The source is a woman between 25 and 40 years old in good health. Sequenced material: naive CD4+ T cells sorted from blood. This sample's subset: CD45RA+ positively selected. CDR3 coding DNA: TGTGCCAGCAGCCAAAGCTGGGACGGACAGGGGCAGGGATACGAGCAGTACTTC. Protein product: CASSQSWDGQGQGYEQYF.